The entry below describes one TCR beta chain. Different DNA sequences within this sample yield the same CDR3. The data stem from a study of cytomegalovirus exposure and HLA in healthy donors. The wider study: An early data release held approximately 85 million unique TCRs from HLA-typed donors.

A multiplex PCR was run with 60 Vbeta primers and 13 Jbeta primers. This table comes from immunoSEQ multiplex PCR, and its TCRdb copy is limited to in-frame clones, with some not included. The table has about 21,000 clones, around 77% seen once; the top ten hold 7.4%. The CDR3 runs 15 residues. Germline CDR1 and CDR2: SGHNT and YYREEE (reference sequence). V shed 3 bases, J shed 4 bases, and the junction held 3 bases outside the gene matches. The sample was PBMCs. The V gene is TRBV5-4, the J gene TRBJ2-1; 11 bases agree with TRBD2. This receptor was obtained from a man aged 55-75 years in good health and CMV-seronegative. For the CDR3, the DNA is TGTGCCAGCAGCTCGGGACTAGCGGATTACAATGAGCAGTTCTTC. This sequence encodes CASSSGLADYNEQFF.